A selection of T cell receptor beta chains follows, all from one sample in a study of blood T cells in healthy people across ages. One entry per CDR3 protein, called by TCRdb with MiXCR from the 5' RACE reads. The table includes approximately 810,000 distinct CDR3 sequences, about 28% detected once. The sample consisted of blood. The receptors here all came from a woman of 80 years or more in good health. Each CDR3 is given with its conserved first and last residue. D genes are given only for firm matches. Clone size is stated in some rows and not others, as once, few, many or a class when expanded.

v_gene	d_gene	j_gene	abundance	CDR3nt	CDR3aa
TRBV7-9	NA	TRBJ1-1	NA	TGTGCCAGCAGCCCCTGGGAGGGGACCACTGAAGCTTTCTTT	CASSPWEGTTEAFF
TRBV7-9	NA	TRBJ2-4	NA	TGTGCCAGCAGCTTAGACTGGGACATTCAGTACTTC	CASSLDWDIQYF
TRBV10-3	TRBD1	TRBJ1-5	NA	TGTGCCATCAGTGAGTCAGGGGGCCGCTATCAGCCCCAGCATTTT	CAISESGGRYQPQHF
TRBV7-2	NA	TRBJ2-3	NA	TGTGCCAGCAGCTTGGGGTGGGGCACAGATACGCAGTATTTT	CASSLGWGTDTQYF
TRBV21-1	NA	TRBJ2-7	many	TGTGCCAGCAGCCCACCGTGGACTAGCTCGGGAAACGAGCAGTACTTC	CASSPPWTSSGNEQYF
TRBV7-2	TRBD2	TRBJ2-5	many	TGTGCCAGCAGCCCTACGGTGGCGGGGGGCCGGGAGACCCAGTACTTC	CASSPTVAGGRETQYF
TRBV12-3/TRBV12-4	NA	TRBJ1-1	NA	TGTGCCAGCAGTTCATTAGGATACACTGAAGCTTTCTTT	CASSSLGYTEAFF
TRBV7-9	NA	TRBJ2-7	NA	TGTGCCAGCAGTAGCGGACAGGAAAAAAAGCTGAGAGACTACGAGCAGTACTTC	CASSSGQEKKLRDYEQYF
TRBV27	NA	TRBJ1-6	few	TGTGCCAGCACTACATCCAGGGTTTCACCCCTCCACTTT	CASTTSRVSPLHF
TRBV7-2	NA	TRBJ2-2	NA	TGTGCCAGCAGCTTAGAACGGGATCCTAACACCGGGGAGCTGTTTTTT	CASSLERDPNTGELFF
TRBV11-3	NA	TRBJ2-3	many	TGTGCCAGCAGCCAGGGAGGGGGGTCTTTAAGCACAGATACGCAGTATTTT	CASSQGGGSLSTDTQYF
TRBV5-1	NA	TRBJ2-1	many	TGCGCCAGCCTGGGGGACACGACCCACAATGAGCAGTTCTTC	CASLGDTTHNEQFF
TRBV9	NA	TRBJ1-5	many	TGTGCCAGCAGCGCCCAAGAAAATCAGCCCCAGCATTTT	CASSAQENQPQHF
TRBV15	TRBD1	TRBJ2-7	many	TGTGCCACCAGCAGAGTTGCGACAGGGGGGGAGCAGTACTTC	CATSRVATGGEQYF
TRBV11-2	TRBD1	TRBJ2-1	many	TGTGCCAGCACCAAGGGGGACAGGGTTTATGAGCAGTTCTTC	CASTKGDRVYEQFF
TRBV14	TRBD1	TRBJ2-3	NA	TGTGCCAGCAGCCAAGATCGGGTGGGACAGGGTCCCACAGATACGCAGTATTTT	CASSQDRVGQGPTDTQYF
TRBV3-1	NA	TRBJ2-3	few	TGTGCCAGCAGCCAAGCTTACGGGGGAAGGACAGATACGCAGTATTTT	CASSQAYGGRTDTQYF
TRBV5-1	NA	TRBJ2-5	many	TGCGCCAGCAGCTTCGGGGGCGGATCCCAAGAGACCCAGTACTTC	CASSFGGGSQETQYF
TRBV6-5	NA	TRBJ1-6	few	TGTGCCAGCAGTTACGCGGGCGGTCAACTAAGGAATGGTTCACCCCTCCACTTT	CASSYAGGQLRNGSPLHF
TRBV18	TRBD1	TRBJ2-6	few	TGTGCCAGCTCACTTAAGACAGGGTCTGGGGCCAACGTCCTGACTTTC	CASSLKTGSGANVLTF
TRBV6-6	TRBD1	TRBJ1-6	few	TGTGCCAGCAGTTACTCGACAGGGAGCTCCTATAATTCACCCCTCCACTTT	CASSYSTGSSYNSPLHF
TRBV11-3	NA	TRBJ1-2	many	TGTGCCAGCAGCTTAGATCTATTTAATGGTTACACCTTC	CASSLDLFNGYTF
TRBV12-3/TRBV12-4	NA	TRBJ2-3	NA	TGTGCCAGCAATGGCAGAGGGGGGGGAGATACGCAGTATTTT	CASNGRGGGDTQYF
TRBV6-5	TRBD1	TRBJ1-1	few	TGTGCCAGCAGTTACTCTCAATTTGCAGTATGGGGGACAGGGGGCAACACTGAAGCTTTCTTT	CASSYSQFAVWGTGGNTEAFF
TRBV7-9	NA	TRBJ2-3	NA	TGTGCCGGCAGCTTAGTTGCGCCAGATACGCAGTATTTT	CAGSLVAPDTQYF
TRBV7-9	TRBD1	TRBJ1-6	NA	TGTGCCAGCAGCTTAGCCGGGACAGGGGGCTCCTATAATTCACCCCTCCACTTT	CASSLAGTGGSYNSPLHF
TRBV3-1	NA	TRBJ1-5	NA	TGTGCCAGCAGCCAAGTTGAGGGGCCCCAGCATTTT	CASSQVEGPQHF
TRBV9	TRBD2	TRBJ2-1	many	TGTGCCAGCAGCGCGGGGGGGGGCCAAGAGCAGTTCTTC	CASSAGGGQEQFF
TRBV7-2	TRBD1	TRBJ1-1	NA	TGTGCCAGCAGCCACGGGACAGGGTCAAGCACTGAAGCTTTCTTT	CASSHGTGSSTEAFF
TRBV12-3/TRBV12-4	TRBD1	TRBJ2-5	many	TGTGCCAGCGCTACGGCAGGGGGCGGTGAGACCCAGTACTTC	CASATAGGGETQYF
TRBV2	TRBD2	TRBJ2-1	many	TGTGCCAGCAGTGATATTTTGCGGGGGGTGGCGAATGAGCAGTTCTTC	CASSDILRGVANEQFF